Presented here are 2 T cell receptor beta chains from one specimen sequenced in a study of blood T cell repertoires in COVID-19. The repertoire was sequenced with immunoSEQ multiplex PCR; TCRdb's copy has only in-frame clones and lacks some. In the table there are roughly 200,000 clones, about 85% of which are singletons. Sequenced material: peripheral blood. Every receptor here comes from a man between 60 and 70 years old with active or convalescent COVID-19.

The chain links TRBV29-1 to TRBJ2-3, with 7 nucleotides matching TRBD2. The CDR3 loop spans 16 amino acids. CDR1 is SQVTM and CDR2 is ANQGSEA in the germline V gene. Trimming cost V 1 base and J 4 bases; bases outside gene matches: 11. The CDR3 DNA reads TGCAGCGTTGAAGGCGTGACTAGCATATCCCCAGATACGCAGTATTTT. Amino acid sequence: CSVEGVTSISPDTQYF.

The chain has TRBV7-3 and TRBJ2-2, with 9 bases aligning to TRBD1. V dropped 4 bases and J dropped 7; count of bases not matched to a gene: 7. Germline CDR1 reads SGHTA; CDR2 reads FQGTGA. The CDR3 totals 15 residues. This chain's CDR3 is CASSSAGQGIGELFF. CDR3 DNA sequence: TGTGCCAGCAGCTCCGCGGGACAGGGTATCGGGGAGCTGTTTTTT.